The rows below give T cell receptor beta chains drawn from one sample of a study of T cell changes during pregnancy in multiple sclerosis. Libraries were prepared by immunoSEQ multiplex PCR; TCRdb keeps only in-frame clonotypes and omits some of them. Here the sample spans approximately 15,000 clones, 84% being singletons. This specimen was CD8+ T cells from peripheral blood mononuclear cells, taken in the third trimester of pregnancy. These TCRs come from a female donor in good health, enrolled as a control in a pregnancy study. Both conserved end residues are part of each CDR3.

v_call	cdr3_length	j_call	cdr3_aa
TRBV4-1	15	TRBJ2-7	CASGMAGTRVDEQYF
TRBV18	13	TRBJ2-7	CASSPTGGDEQYF
TRBV25-1	14	TRBJ1-2	CASSESGASYGYTF
TRBV7-2	15	TRBJ1-1	CASSLGARGNTEAFF
TRBV5-6	14	TRBJ2-1	CASRGSGGENEQFF
TRBV5-8	17	TRBJ2-7	CASSLAGMGTTFYEQYF
TRBV15	14	TRBJ2-5	CATSPGQGWETQYF
TRBV27	12	TRBJ2-3	CASSSGQDTQYF
TRBV5-1	16	TRBJ2-3	CASSPNSGSRTDTQYF
TRBV6-5	14	TRBJ1-2	CASRPTSEWKGYTF
TRBV19	14	TRBJ2-7	CASSSGPAYYEQYF
TRBV9	12	TRBJ2-1	CASGGPGSGEFF
TRBV7-2	14	TRBJ2-1	CANTSGSSYNEQFF
TRBV20-1	11	TRBJ2-1	CSARDAVEQFF
TRBV10-1	13	TRBJ2-7	CATGGTTSHEQYF
TRBV4-3	16	TRBJ2-1	CASSQDPLAGAYEQFF
TRBV21-1	19	TRBJ2-1	CASSKVGDWEEAPEGRQFF
TRBV9	14	TRBJ2-5	CASSVEGGGETQYF
TRBV13	17	TRBJ1-4	CATKGVGLGPLNEKLFF
TRBV30	12	TRBJ2-7	CAAAGGEYEQYF
TRBV2	16	TRBJ2-1	CASLRAALAAYNEQFF
TRBV30	14	TRBJ2-7	CAWSPGTGGDEQYF
TRBV19	17	TRBJ2-1	CASSIDPSGTRYNEQFF
TRBV11-2	14	TRBJ2-7	CASSLISGSNEQYF
TRBV7-8	11	TRBJ2-3	CASRQSDTQYF
TRBV4-3	17	TRBJ2-1	CASSQDIAASSYNEQFF
TRBV29-1	14	TRBJ2-1	CSVDWTGSYNEQFF
TRBV10-3	14	TRBJ2-3	CAIRGTGRTDTQYF
TRBV5-6	14	TRBJ2-5	CASSLALGDRTQYF
TRBV25-1	13	TRBJ1-1	CASSGSENTEAFF
TRBV5-5	16	TRBJ1-5	CASSLNLVRVNQPQHF
TRBV7-9	15	TRBJ2-1	CASSPGQGHYNEQFF
TRBV12-5	15	TRBJ2-7	CASGLGTGLYHEQYF
TRBV6-5	15	TRBJ1-1	CASSPQGTMNTEAFF
TRBV6-5	13	TRBJ1-4	CASSLIGDGKLFF
TRBV6-5	12	TRBJ1-2	CASSPQGSGYTF
TRBV27	14	TRBJ2-1	CASSHWTGNDEQFF
TRBV5-4	15	TRBJ1-1	CASSLDPGVNTEAFF
TRBV13	15	TRBJ1-4	CASSLKQGEVEKLFF
TRBV19	18	TRBJ2-1	CASSPLRLAGSSYNEQFF
TRBV19	14	TRBJ2-7	CARQKGHLIYEQYF
TRBV5-6	16	TRBJ2-3	CASSLSGLAFADTQYF